The sequence of this T cell receptor (beta chain) was determined in a study of identical twins. Study outcomes and limitations: There is a chance that invariant MAIT and iNKT cells partially muddied zero-insertion analyses. Out-of-frame alpha sequences shared by twins were enriched for low generation probability. Excess sharing between twins was weaker in beta out-of-frame sequences.

The CDR3 is made up of 16 amino acids. The junction had 4 bases not matched to a gene; V was cut back by 2 bases and J by 5 bases. Looked up from germline, CDR1 is MNHEY and CDR2 is SMNVEV (reference sequence). A note on this clonotype: Antigen specificity is unknown.

TCRdb reanalysed the 5' RACE reads using MiXCR and keeps one entry per CDR3 protein. The table shows some 300,000 distinct CDR3 sequences, with around 12% occurring only once. The sample was also linked to a second study, of yellow fever vaccine responses in identical twins.

The receptor was isolated from a young woman in good health. Sequencing was performed on CD8+ T cells sorted from blood. The chain links TRBV27 to TRBJ2-1; TRBD2 matches at 12 bases. The CDR3 spells CASSLVLAGGNNEQFF. The DNA of the CDR3 is TGTGCCAGCAGTTTAGTGCTAGCGGGGGGGAACAATGAGCAGTTCTTC.